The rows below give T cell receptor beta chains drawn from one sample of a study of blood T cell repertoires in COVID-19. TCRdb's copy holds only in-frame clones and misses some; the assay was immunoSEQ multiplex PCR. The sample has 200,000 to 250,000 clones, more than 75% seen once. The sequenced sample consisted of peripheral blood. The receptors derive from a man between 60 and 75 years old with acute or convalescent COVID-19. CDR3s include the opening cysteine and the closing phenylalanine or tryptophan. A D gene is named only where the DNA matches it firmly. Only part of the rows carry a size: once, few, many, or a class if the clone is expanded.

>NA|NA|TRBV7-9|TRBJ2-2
CASRLGQSANTGELFF
TGTGCCAGCAGACTCGGACAGAGCGCGAACACCGGGGAGCTGTTTTTT
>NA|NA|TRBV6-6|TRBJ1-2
CASSYPQGSNYGYTF
TGTGCCAGCAGTTACCCACAGGGTTCTAACTATGGCTACACCTTC
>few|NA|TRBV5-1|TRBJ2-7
CASSLFGTPNYEQYF
TGCGCCAGCAGCTTGTTTGGGACACCTAACTACGAGCAGTACTTC
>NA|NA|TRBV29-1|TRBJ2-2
CSVGRLENTGELFF
TGCAGCGTTGGTCGCCTAGAGAACACCGGGGAGCTGTTTTTT
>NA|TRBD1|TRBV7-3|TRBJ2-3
CASSSRTGSTDTQYF
TGTGCCAGCAGCTCCAGGACAGGGAGTACAGATACGCAGTATTTT
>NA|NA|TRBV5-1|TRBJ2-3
CASRAQSSTDTQYF
TGCGCCAGCAGGGCACAGTCTAGCACAGATACGCAGTATTTT
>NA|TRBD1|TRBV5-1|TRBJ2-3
CASSRTGVSTDTQYF
TGCGCCAGCAGCCGCACAGGGGTTAGCACAGATACGCAGTATTTT
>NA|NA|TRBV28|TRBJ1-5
CASTQDTQPQHF
TGTGCCAGCACCCAGGACACTCAGCCCCAGCATTTT
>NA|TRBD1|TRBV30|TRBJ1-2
CAWGTGGGGYTF
TGTGCCTGGGGGACAGGGGGAGGAGGCTACACCTTC
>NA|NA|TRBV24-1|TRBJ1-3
CATSEGGSGNTIYF
TGTGCCACCAGTGAGGGGGGCTCTGGAAACACCATATATTTT
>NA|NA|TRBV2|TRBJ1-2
CASSEWSGATYGYTF
TGTGCCAGCAGTGAATGGTCAGGGGCGACCTATGGCTACACCTTC
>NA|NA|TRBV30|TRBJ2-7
CAWSSGQGYYEQYF
TGTGCCTGGAGTAGCGGGCAGGGCTACTACGAGCAGTACTTC
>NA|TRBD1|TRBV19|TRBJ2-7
CASSRTGAYEQYF
TGTGCCAGTAGCAGGACAGGGGCCTACGAGCAGTACTTC
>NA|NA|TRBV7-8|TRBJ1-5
CASSLSSLEFAQPQHF
TGTGCCAGCAGCTTGTCTTCGTTAGAGTTCGCTCAGCCCCAGCATTTT
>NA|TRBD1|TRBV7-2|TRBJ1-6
CASSRTGSPPSSPLHF
TGTGCCAGCAGCAGGACAGGCTCTCCCCCTAGTTCACCCCTCCACTTT
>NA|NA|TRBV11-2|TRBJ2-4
CASSLRGGASAKNIQYF
TGTGCCAGCAGCTTAAGAGGGGGGGCCTCAGCCAAAAACATTCAGTACTTC
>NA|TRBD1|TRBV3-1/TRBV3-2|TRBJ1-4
CASSQESGLVGTGATNEKLFF
TGTGCCAGCAGCCAAGAGTCGGGGCTTGTGGGGACAGGAGCAACTAATGAAAAACTGTTTTTT